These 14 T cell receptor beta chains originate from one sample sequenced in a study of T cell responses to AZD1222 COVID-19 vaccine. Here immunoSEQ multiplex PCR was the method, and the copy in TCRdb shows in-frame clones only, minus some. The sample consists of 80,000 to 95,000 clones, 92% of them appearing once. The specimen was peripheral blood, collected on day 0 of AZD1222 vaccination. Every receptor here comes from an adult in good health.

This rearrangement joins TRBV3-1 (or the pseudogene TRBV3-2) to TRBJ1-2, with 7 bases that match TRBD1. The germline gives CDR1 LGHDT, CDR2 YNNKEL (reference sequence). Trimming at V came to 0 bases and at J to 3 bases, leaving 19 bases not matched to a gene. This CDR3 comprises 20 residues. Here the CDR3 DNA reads TGTGCCAGCAGCCAAGAGGGACGGCTAGGGACAGCGCCTGAAGACTATGGCTACACCTTC. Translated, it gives CASSQEGRLGTAPEDYGYTF.

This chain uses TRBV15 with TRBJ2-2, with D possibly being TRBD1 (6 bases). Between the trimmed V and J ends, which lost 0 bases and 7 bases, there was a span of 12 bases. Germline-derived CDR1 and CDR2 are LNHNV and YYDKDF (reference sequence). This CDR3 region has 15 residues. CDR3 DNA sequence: TGTGCCACCAGCAGAGATCTGGGGGCCGGCGGGGAGCTGTTTTTT. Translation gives CATSRDLGAGGELFF.

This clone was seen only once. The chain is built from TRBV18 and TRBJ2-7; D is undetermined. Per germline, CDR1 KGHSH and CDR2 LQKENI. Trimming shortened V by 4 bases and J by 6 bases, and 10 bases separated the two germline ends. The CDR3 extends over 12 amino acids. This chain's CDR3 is CASSQDGIEQYF. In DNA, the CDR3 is TGTGCCAGCTCACAGGACGGAATCGAGCAGTACTTC.

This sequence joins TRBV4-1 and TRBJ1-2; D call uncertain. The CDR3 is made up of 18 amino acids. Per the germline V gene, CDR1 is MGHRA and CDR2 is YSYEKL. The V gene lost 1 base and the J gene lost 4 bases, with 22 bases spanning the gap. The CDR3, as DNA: TGCGCCAGCAGCCAAGGAGGTAACAGAGCCCTCTTGCTCTATGGCTACACCTTC. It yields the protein CASSQGGNRALLLYGYTF.

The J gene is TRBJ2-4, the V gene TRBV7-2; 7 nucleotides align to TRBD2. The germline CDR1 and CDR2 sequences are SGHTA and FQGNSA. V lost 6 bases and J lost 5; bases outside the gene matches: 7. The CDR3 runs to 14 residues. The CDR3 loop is CASSWGGPENIQYF. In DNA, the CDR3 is TGTGCCAGCAGTTGGGGGGGTCCTGAAAACATTCAGTACTTC.

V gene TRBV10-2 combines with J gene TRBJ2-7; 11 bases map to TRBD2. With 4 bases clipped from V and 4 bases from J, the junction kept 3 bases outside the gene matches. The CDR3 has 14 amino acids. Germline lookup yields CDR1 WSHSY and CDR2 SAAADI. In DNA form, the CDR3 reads TGCGCCAGCAGTGCTACTAGCGGGAGTTACGAGCAGTACTTC. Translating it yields CASSATSGSYEQYF.

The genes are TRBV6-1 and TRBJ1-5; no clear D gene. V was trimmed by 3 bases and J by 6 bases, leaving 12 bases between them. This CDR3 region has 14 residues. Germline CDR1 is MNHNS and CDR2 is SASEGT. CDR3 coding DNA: TGTGCCAGCAGTGACAGTTGGGCAGTTCAGCCCCAGCATTTT. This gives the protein CASSDSWAVQPQHF.

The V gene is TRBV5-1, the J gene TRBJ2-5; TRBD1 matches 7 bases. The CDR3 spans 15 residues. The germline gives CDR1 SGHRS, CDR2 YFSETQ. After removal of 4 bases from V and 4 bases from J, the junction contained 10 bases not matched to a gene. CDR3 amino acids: CASSPRGTASETQYF. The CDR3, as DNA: TGCGCCAGCAGCCCCAGGGGGACAGCTTCAGAGACCCAGTACTTC.

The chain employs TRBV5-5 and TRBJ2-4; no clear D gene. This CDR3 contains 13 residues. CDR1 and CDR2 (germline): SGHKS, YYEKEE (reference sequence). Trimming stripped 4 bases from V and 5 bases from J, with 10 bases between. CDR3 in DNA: TGTGCCAGCAGCGGATTTCTCGAAAACATTCAGTACTTC. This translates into CASSGFLENIQYF.

The CDR3 sequence is CSASRVAEANEQFF. For the CDR3, the DNA is TGCAGTGCTAGTCGGGTAGCGGAGGCCAATGAGCAGTTCTTC. The chain joins TRBV20-1 to TRBJ2-1; D may be TRBD2 (6 bases). The length of the CDR3 is 14 residues. The germline V and J ends were trimmed by 3 bases and 6 bases, with 15 bases remaining between them. CDR1 and CDR2 from the germline V gene are DFQATT and SNEGSKA (reference sequence).

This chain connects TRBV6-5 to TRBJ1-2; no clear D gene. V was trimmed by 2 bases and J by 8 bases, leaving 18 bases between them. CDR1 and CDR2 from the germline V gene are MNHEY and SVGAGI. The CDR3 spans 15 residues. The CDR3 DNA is TGTGCCAGCAGTTACCTCGGACCGACCGATGTGGGCTACACCTTC. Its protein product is CASSYLGPTDVGYTF.

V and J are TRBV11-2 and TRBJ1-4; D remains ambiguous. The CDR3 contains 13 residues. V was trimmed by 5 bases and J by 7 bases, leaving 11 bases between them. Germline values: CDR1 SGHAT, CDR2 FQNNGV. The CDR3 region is CASSPGRVEKLFF. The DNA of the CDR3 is TGTGCCAGCAGCCCCGGGAGGGTTGAAAAACTGTTTTTT.

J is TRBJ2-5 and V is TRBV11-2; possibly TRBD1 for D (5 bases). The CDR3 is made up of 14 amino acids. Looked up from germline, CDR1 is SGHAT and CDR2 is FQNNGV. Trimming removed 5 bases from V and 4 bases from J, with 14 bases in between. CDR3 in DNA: TGTGCCAGCAGCCCCCTGGCAGGGCGAGAGACCCAGTACTTC. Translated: CASSPLAGRETQYF.

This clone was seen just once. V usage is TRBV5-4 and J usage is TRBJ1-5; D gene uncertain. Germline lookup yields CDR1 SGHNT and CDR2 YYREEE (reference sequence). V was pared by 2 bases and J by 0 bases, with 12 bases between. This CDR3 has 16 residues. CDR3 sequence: CASSFWCEPSNQPQHF. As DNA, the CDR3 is TGTGCCAGCAGCTTCTGGTGTGAACCTAGCAATCAGCCCCAGCATTTT. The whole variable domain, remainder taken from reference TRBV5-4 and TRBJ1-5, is ETGVTQSPTHLIKTRGQQVTLRCSSQSGHNTVSWYQQALGQGPQFIFQYYREEENGRGNFPPRFSGLQFPNYSSELNVNALELDDSALYLCASSFWCEPSNQPQHFGDGTRLSIL.